Below, 7 T cell receptor beta chains from the same sample are listed, as sequenced in a study of CD8+ T cells in alopecia areata (dated 2018 in TCRdb). What the time point label conveys for this sample: baseline before oral tofacitinib. The method was the immunoSEQ multiplex PCR assay. For TCR sequencing, RNA was extracted from every sample and reverse transcribed into cDNA to serve as template. This is the immuneACCESS table as TCRdb keeps it, with only in-frame sequences that have V and J called. A part of the clones is gone; compared with another copy, unresolved V genes explain less than half, and the rest is unexplained. The sample contains over 120,000 clones, roughly 64% of them found a single time. In total, the top ten clones hold roughly 6.7% of the sample. Here the sequenced sample was CD4+ T cells sorted from blood, taken at week 0. These receptors were taken from a human donor with alopecia areata.

The chain employs TRBV27 and TRBJ2-3, with 7 bases matching TRBD2. The CDR3 length is 16 residues. Trimming took 5 bases from V and 2 from J; bases not matched to a gene: 10. Looked up from germline, CDR1 is MNHEY and CDR2 is SMNVEV (reference sequence). The DNA for the CDR3 is TGTGCCAGCAGTCCCCCAGGGCGGGAGATCACAGATACGCAGTATTTT. Amino acids: CASSPPGREITDTQYF.

The rearrangement uses TRBV29-1 and TRBJ1-1; D is possibly TRBD1 (5 bases). V lost 7 bases, J lost 4 bases, and 19 bases lay in between. Germline assignment: CDR1 SQVTM and CDR2 ANQGSEA. CDR3 length: 14 residues. Here the CDR3 reads CSGTLFGGGTEAFF. The CDR3 DNA sequence: TGCAGCGGTACTTTGTTCGGCGGGGGCACTGAAGCTTTCTTT.

The CDR3 region has the DNA TGCAGCGTGTCACAGGGGTCGGATCAGCCCCAGCATTTT. Amino acid sequence: CSVSQGSDQPQHF. The V gene is TRBV29-1, the J gene TRBJ1-5, with 7 bases identical to TRBD1. After removal of 6 bases from V and 5 bases from J, the junction contained 7 bases not matched to a gene. The CDR3 extends over 13 amino acids. The germline CDR1 and CDR2 sequences are SQVTM and ANQGSEA. The full variable domain, with the rest looked up from reference TRBV29-1 and TRBJ1-5, is SAVISQKPSRDICQRGTSLTIQCQVDSQVTMMFWYRQQPGQSLTLIATANQGSEATYESGFVIDKFPISRPNLTFSTLTVSNMSPEDSSIYLCSVSQGSDQPQHFGDGTRLSIL.

The CDR3 coding sequence is TGTGCCAGCAGCCAATCGGGGGGACACTCCTACAATGAGCAGTTCTTC. Translating it yields CASSQSGGHSYNEQFF. The chain is built from TRBV14 and TRBJ2-1, with a tentative D call TRBD2 (7 bases). CDR1 is SGHDN, CDR2 FVKESK, per germline. V lost 2 bases and J lost 0, with 11 bases in between. The CDR3 spans 16 residues.

This chain links TRBV11-2 with TRBJ1-2; no reliable D call. Trimming took off 8 bases at V and 8 bases at J, with 3 bases between the two ends. The CDR3 runs 8 residues. Germline V CDR1 and CDR2: SGHAT, FQNNGV. For the CDR3, the DNA is TGTGCCAGCGGAGGCTACACCTTC. It encodes CASGGYTF.

The chain carries TRBV18 and TRBJ1-5; 9 bases fit TRBD1. This CDR3 comprises 14 residues. V trimming: 8 bases; J trimming: 6 bases; junction bases outside the gene matches: 8. CDR1 is KGHSH, CDR2 LQKENI, per germline. CDR3: CASSRDRVGQPQHF. The CDR3 bases are TGTGCCAGCAGCCGGGACAGGGTAGGTCAGCCCCAGCATTTT. Based on the CDR3 plus reference TRBV18 and TRBJ1-5, the full variable domain is NAGVMQNPRHLVRRRGQEARLRCSPMKGHSHVYWYRQLPEEGLKFMVYLQKENIIDESGMPKERFSAEFPKEGPSILRIQQVVRGDSAAYFCASSRDRVGQPQHFGDGTRLSIL.

The chain uses TRBV9 and TRBJ1-1; no definite D call. The germline gives CDR1 SGDLS, CDR2 YYNGEE. The V end lost 9 bases, the J end lost 5 bases, and 11 bases lay between the germline ends. The CDR3 runs 11 residues. In DNA form, the CDR3 reads TGTGCCACCTCCCCGGGTACTGAAGCTTTCTTT. Amino acids: CATSPGTEAFF.